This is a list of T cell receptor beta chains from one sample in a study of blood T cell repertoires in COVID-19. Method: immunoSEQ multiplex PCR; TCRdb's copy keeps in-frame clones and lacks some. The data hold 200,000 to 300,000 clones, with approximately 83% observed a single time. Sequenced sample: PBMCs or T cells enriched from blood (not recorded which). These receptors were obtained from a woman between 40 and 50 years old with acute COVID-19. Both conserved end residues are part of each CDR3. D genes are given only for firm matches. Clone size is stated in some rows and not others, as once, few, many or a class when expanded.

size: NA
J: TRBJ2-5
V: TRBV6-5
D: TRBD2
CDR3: CASSSPLAGGRETQYF
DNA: TGTGCCAGCAGTTCCCCCCTAGCGGGAGGGAGGGAGACCCAGTACTTC

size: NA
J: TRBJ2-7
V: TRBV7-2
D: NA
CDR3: CASSLFEGGGEQYF
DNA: TGTGCCAGCAGCTTATTCGAGGGAGGGGGCGAGCAGTACTTC

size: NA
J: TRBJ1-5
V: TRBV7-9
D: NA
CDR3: CASSLEGGQPQHF
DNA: TGTGCCAGCAGCTTAGAGGGAGGTCAGCCCCAGCATTTT

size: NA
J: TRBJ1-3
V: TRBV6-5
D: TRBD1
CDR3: CASQEGQSSGNTIYF
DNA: TGTGCCAGTCAGGAGGGACAGTCTTCTGGAAACACCATATATTTT

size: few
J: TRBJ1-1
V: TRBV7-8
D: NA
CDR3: CASSLGGDANTEAFF
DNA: TGTGCCAGCAGTCTAGGAGGGGATGCGAACACTGAAGCTTTCTTT

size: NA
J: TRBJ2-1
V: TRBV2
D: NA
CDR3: CASSFEGRVSEQFF
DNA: TGTGCCAGCAGCTTTGAGGGCCGGGTCTCTGAGCAGTTCTTC

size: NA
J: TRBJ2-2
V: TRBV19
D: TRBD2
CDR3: CASSIALAGGGGELFF
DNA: TGTGCCAGTAGTATTGCTCTAGCGGGAGGTGGGGGGGAGCTGTTTTTT

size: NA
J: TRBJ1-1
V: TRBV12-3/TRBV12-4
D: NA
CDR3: CASSLAQEAFF
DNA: TGTGCCAGCAGTTTAGCTCAAGAAGCTTTCTTT

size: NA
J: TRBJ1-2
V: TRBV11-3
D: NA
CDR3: CASSFGTHYGYTF
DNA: TGTGCCAGCAGTTTCGGGACACACTATGGCTACACCTTC

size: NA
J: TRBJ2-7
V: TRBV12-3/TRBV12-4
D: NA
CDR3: CASSLGEMYEQYF
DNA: TGTGCCAGCAGTTTAGGGGAGATGTACGAGCAGTACTTC

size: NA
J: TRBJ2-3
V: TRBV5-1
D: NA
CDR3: CASSRSAELSTDTQYF
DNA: TGCGCCAGCAGTCGGAGTGCGGAGTTAAGCACAGATACGCAGTATTTT

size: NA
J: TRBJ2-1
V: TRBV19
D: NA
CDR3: CASSISRYNEQFF
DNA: TGTGCCAGTAGTATATCTAGATACAATGAGCAGTTCTTC

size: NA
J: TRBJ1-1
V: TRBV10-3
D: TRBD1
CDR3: CAISVNSGGGTEAFF
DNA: TGTGCCATCAGTGTTAACTCAGGGGGCGGCACTGAAGCTTTCTTT

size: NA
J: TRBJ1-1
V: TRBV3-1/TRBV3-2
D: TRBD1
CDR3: CASSRDSQNTEAFF
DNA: TGTGCCAGCAGCCGGGACAGCCAGAACACTGAAGCTTTCTTT

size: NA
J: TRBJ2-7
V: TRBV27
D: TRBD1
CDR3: CASSWDREGYEQYF
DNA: TGTGCCAGCAGTTGGGACAGGGAAGGGTACGAGCAGTACTTC

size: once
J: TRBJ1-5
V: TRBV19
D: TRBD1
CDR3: CATNPTGQGHQPQHF
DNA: TGTGCCACCAATCCGACCGGACAGGGCCATCAGCCCCAGCATTTT